These T cell receptor beta chains were read from a single sample in a study of blood T cell repertoires in COVID-19. Sequencing used immunoSEQ multiplex PCR; TCRdb keeps in-frame clones, though not all of them. The table lists 270,000 or so clones, around nine tenths of them singletons. Sequencing used PBMCs or T cells enriched from blood (not recorded which). These receptors were collected from a woman aged 18-29 years who had recovered from COVID-19. CDR3s include the opening cysteine and the closing phenylalanine or tryptophan. A D gene is named only where the DNA matches it firmly. Size is omitted from some rows. Given values are once, few, many or a class for expanded clones.

-	TRBV6-1	TRBJ1-5	many	TGTGCCAGCAGTGAAGGAGGAGGGGTTCAGCCCCAGCATTTT	CASSEGGGVQPQHF
-	TRBV3-1/TRBV3-2	TRBJ1-1	-	TGTGCCAGCAGCCAACAGCTACAGGGTGAAGCTTTCTTT	CASSQQLQGEAFF
TRBD2	TRBV5-4	TRBJ2-7	few	TGTGCCAGCAGCGGAGAATTAGCGGGAATGCGCGAGCAGTACTTC	CASSGELAGMREQYF
-	TRBV18	TRBJ2-2	-	TGTGCCAGCTCCTCTAGCACCGGGGAGCTGTTTTTT	CASSSSTGELFF
-	TRBV11-2	TRBJ1-5	few	TGTGCCAGCAGCCCTCAGGCGGGAAGCAATCAGCCCCAGCATTTT	CASSPQAGSNQPQHF
-	TRBV7-3	TRBJ2-1	-	TGTGCCAGCAGCCTCTCTAGCAGGAACAATGAGCAGTTCTTC	CASSLSSRNNEQFF
TRBD2	TRBV6-5	TRBJ2-7	-	TGTGCCAGCAGTTACCGCACTAGCGATTTCTACGAGCAGTACTTC	CASSYRTSDFYEQYF
TRBD1	TRBV5-1	TRBJ2-1	-	TGCGCCAGCAGCTTGGTATGGACAGGCAACAATGAGCAGTTCTTC	CASSLVWTGNNEQFF
-	TRBV14	TRBJ1-1	-	TGTGCCAGCAGCCAAGGGGGCCCTCAGGACACTGAAGCTTTCTTT	CASSQGGPQDTEAFF
-	TRBV28	TRBJ1-2	-	TGTGCCAGCACACAGGGAGGGGGCTATGGCTACACCTTC	CASTQGGGYGYTF
-	TRBV7-2	TRBJ1-4	-	TGTGCCAGCAGCTCGGACAGAGCTAATGAAAAACTGTTTTTT	CASSSDRANEKLFF
-	TRBV18	TRBJ1-4	-	TGTGCCAGCTCACCAACCGACGGCGGAAAACTGTTTTTT	CASSPTDGGKLFF
TRBD1	TRBV27	TRBJ2-7	-	TGTGCCAGCAGTGCAGTTTCCCCGGGACAGGGGGACGAGCAGTACTTC	CASSAVSPGQGDEQYF
-	TRBV12-5	TRBJ1-2	-	TGTGCTAGTGGTCCGGAGGAGCCCGTCTATGGCTACACCTTC	CASGPEEPVYGYTF
-	TRBV2	TRBJ1-4	-	TGTGCCAGCAGGCCCCAGCGGAACCTATATGAAAAACTGTTTTTT	CASRPQRNLYEKLFF
TRBD1	TRBV5-1	TRBJ1-1	once	TGCGCCAGCAGCTTTGGACAGGGGAGGAACACTGAAGCTTTCTTT	CASSFGQGRNTEAFF
TRBD2	TRBV11-2	TRBJ2-1	-	TGTGCCAGCAGCCTTGGACTAGCGGGTCTCCATGAGCAGTTCTTC	CASSLGLAGLHEQFF
-	TRBV5-4	TRBJ2-2	-	TGTGCCAGCAGAACAGTCACCGGGGAGCTGTTTTTT	CASRTVTGELFF
-	TRBV6-5	TRBJ1-2	-	TGTGCCAGCAGTTACTCAGGGGCTTCCTATGGCTACACCTTC	CASSYSGASYGYTF
-	TRBV12-3/TRBV12-4	TRBJ2-3	-	TGTGCCAGCAGTTTAAAGGGCAGGGCCATGGGGTATTTT	CASSLKGRAMGYF
TRBD1	TRBV2	TRBJ1-4	-	TGTGCCAGCAAGACGACAGGGAGTGGGGAGCGGCTTAATGAAAAACTGTTTTTT	CASKTTGSGERLNEKLFF
-	TRBV7-2	TRBJ2-3	-	TGTGCCAGCAGCTTAGCGTCTGGGGGGTACACAGATACGCAGTATTTT	CASSLASGGYTDTQYF
TRBD2	TRBV6-2/TRBV6-3	TRBJ2-7	-	TGTGCCAGCAGTTACTCGATAGCGGGGGGGCCTTACGAGCAGTACTTC	CASSYSIAGGPYEQYF
TRBD2	TRBV7-3	TRBJ2-1	once	TGTGCCAGCAGCCCTCAGACTAGCGGGAGTTCCTACAATGAGCAGTTCTTC	CASSPQTSGSSYNEQFF
-	TRBV10-2	TRBJ1-3	few	TGCGCCAGCAGTGATGGTCGTGGTTTCGGTCGAAACACCATATATTTT	CASSDGRGFGRNTIYF
TRBD2	TRBV4-2	TRBJ2-2	-	TGTGCCAGCAGCCAATTGGTGGGGCTAGCGGGAGTTGACACCGGGGAGCTGTTTTTT	CASSQLVGLAGVDTGELFF
TRBD2	TRBV7-3	TRBJ2-3	-	TGTGCCAGCAGCTTAAGACTAGCGGGAGAGCTCACAGATACGCAGTATTTT	CASSLRLAGELTDTQYF
TRBD1	TRBV4-1	TRBJ1-2	once	TGCGCCAGCAGCGCAAGTAAGGGGGCGCGAGGCTACACCTTC	CASSASKGARGYTF
TRBD1	TRBV6-2/TRBV6-3	TRBJ2-5	-	TGTGCCAGCAGTTGGAACAGGGGAGAGACCCAGTACTTC	CASSWNRGETQYF
TRBD1	TRBV28	TRBJ1-5	-	TGTGCCAGCAGGGGACCGGGACAGGGACGTCAGCCCCAGCATTTT	CASRGPGQGRQPQHF
TRBD1	TRBV10-1	TRBJ2-2	-	TGCGCCAGCAGCCGATCACAGGGGAGTAACACCGGGGAGCTGTTTTTT	CASSRSQGSNTGELFF
TRBD1	TRBV7-3	TRBJ1-2	once	TGTGCCAGCAGCTTAACCGCAAGACCGGGACAGGGACACTATGGCTACACCTTC	CASSLTARPGQGHYGYTF
TRBD2	TRBV30	TRBJ2-1	once	TGTGCCTGGAGCTTTAGTTTAGCGGGAGGGTACAATGAGCAGTTCTTC	CAWSFSLAGGYNEQFF
-	TRBV12-3/TRBV12-4	TRBJ1-2	few	TGTGCCAGCAGTCAGACAGCCACTTATGGCTACACCTTC	CASSQTATYGYTF
-	TRBV7-8	TRBJ1-1	-	TGTGCCAGCAGCTTAATTTACACAGCCCGCACTGAAGCTTTCTTT	CASSLIYTARTEAFF
TRBD2	TRBV28	TRBJ2-1	-	TGTGCCAGCAGTCCGGGGACTAGCGTTGACAATGAGCAGTTCTTC	CASSPGTSVDNEQFF
-	TRBV21-1	TRBJ2-1	few	TGTGCCAGCAGCAACCGAACAGGGGGCCCTAAGTCCTACAATGAGCAGTTCTTC	CASSNRTGGPKSYNEQFF
-	TRBV6-5	TRBJ1-5	-	TGTGCCAGCAGGACAGATTATAGCAATCAGCCCCAGCATTTT	CASRTDYSNQPQHF
-	TRBV12-2	TRBJ2-1	-	TGTGCAAGTCGCTTATCTGGAAGGGGCGGGATCAGAGCTAATGAGCAGTTCTTC	CASRLSGRGGIRANEQFF
TRBD1	TRBV5-5	TRBJ1-2	-	TGTGCCAGCAGCTTCCCAGGGGGCTTGGACTACACCTTC	CASSFPGGLDYTF
-	TRBV19	TRBJ1-1	-	TGTGCCATCCAGGACGGGGACATGAACACTGAAGCTTTCTTT	CAIQDGDMNTEAFF
-	TRBV3-1/TRBV3-2	TRBJ1-2	-	TGTGCCAGCAGGGGCAAAGGACAGCGGACGGGTACTAACTATGGCTACACCTTC	CASRGKGQRTGTNYGYTF
-	TRBV9	TRBJ1-1	-	TGTGCCAGCAGCGTAAACGGCCGGGGCACTGAAGCTTTCTTT	CASSVNGRGTEAFF
TRBD1	TRBV4-2	TRBJ2-1	-	TGTGCCAGCAGCCGTCAATCCGGGGGCGGGACAGGGGCCGATGAGCAGTTCTTC	CASSRQSGGGTGADEQFF
-	TRBV5-1	TRBJ2-7	once	TGCGCCAGCAGGCCTGGTAGTTTTTACGAGCAGTACTTC	CASRPGSFYEQYF
-	TRBV2	TRBJ1-1	-	TGTGCCAGCACAGGACTTACTGAAGCTTTCTTT	CASTGLTEAFF
TRBD1	TRBV30	TRBJ1-2	-	TGTGCCTGGGACAGGGGTGGGGGCTACACCTTC	CAWDRGGGYTF
-	TRBV24-1	TRBJ2-3	-	TGTGCCACCAGTGGGTCAACCACGGGGGCAGATACGCAGTATTTT	CATSGSTTGADTQYF